Presented here are 21 T cell receptor beta chains from one specimen sequenced in a study of T-cell reconstitution after alpha-beta-depleted transplantation in children. The authors prepared the TCRbeta library with unique molecular identifiers. MiXCR was run by TCRdb on the PCR reads, yielding one entry per CDR3 protein. The sample includes about 200,000 distinct CDR3 sequences, 5.5% to 7% seen only once; the top ten take 5.5% to 6.5%. The sequencing used PBMCs, collected before TCRalphabeta/CD19-depleted stem cell transplant. Every receptor here comes from a boy between 2 and 10 years old with acute lymphoblastic leukemia, due to receive a stem cell transplant.

This clonotype was seen many times. J is TRBJ1-6 and V is TRBV28, with D hard to call. This CDR3 has 14 residues. V lost 2 bases, J lost 7 bases, and 9 bases lay in between. Looked up from germline, CDR1 is MDHEN and CDR2 is SYDVKM. The CDR3 sequence: CASSLKALNSPLHF. In DNA, the CDR3 is TGTGCCAGCAGTTTAAAGGCTTTGAATTCACCCCTCCACTTT.

The chain employs TRBV29-1 and TRBJ2-1; D uncertain. CDR3 length: 14 amino acids. Germline V gene sequence: CDR1 SQVTM, CDR2 ANQGSEA. V shed 1 base and J shed 1 base, with 8 bases lying between them. In nucleotides, the CDR3 is TGCAGCGTTGAAGTGGCCGGTTCCTACAATGAGCAGTTCTTC. Protein product: CSVEVAGSYNEQFF.

The chain couples TRBV25-1 to TRBJ2-1; 7 positions agree with TRBD2. With 4 bases clipped from V and 3 bases from J, the junction kept 9 bases outside the gene matches. The V gene's germline CDR1 is MGHDK and CDR2 SYGVNS. The CDR3 is 16 amino acids. The CDR3 loop is CASSAAAAGSYNEQFF. The CDR3 coding sequence is TGTGCCAGCAGTGCCGCCGCAGCGGGGAGCTACAATGAGCAGTTCTTC.

This clonotype was counted only a few times. The rearrangement links TRBV12-3 or TRBV12-4 to TRBJ2-5; 12 positions match TRBD2. This CDR3 has 14 residues. The trim removed 4 bases at V and 5 bases at J, leaving 2 bases unmatched. The CDR3 DNA sequence: TGTGCCAGCAGTTCCGGACTAGCGGGGGAGACCCAGTACTTC. Translation: CASSSGLAGETQYF.

This clonotype was seen repeatedly, ten times or more. The V and J genes are TRBV29-1 and TRBJ2-3, with D hard to call. The germline gives CDR1 SQVTM, CDR2 ANQGSEA. V was shortened by 4 bases and J by 6 bases, with 14 bases between the two germline ends. This CDR3 has 13 residues. CDR3 coding DNA: TGCAGCGTTGCCACTAACCGCGCTGATACGCAGTATTTT. Residues: CSVATNRADTQYF.

This clonotype appeared a few times. The chain has TRBV5-1 and TRBJ2-7, with 9 bases lining up with TRBD1. In germline, CDR1 is SGHRS, CDR2 YFSETQ. The CDR3 totals 15 residues. After removal of 7 bases from V and 6 bases from J, the junction contained 14 bases not matched to a gene. CDR3 residues: CASEPGGQGLGEQYF. CDR3 sequence (DNA): TGCGCCAGCGAACCCGGGGGACAGGGTTTAGGCGAGCAGTACTTC.

This clonotype was seen ten or more times. The chain combines TRBV6-5 with TRBJ1-1, with 8 bases matching TRBD1. The ends lost 6 bases at V and 8 bases at J; junction bases unmatched: 8. This CDR3 contains 13 residues. Germline-derived CDR1 and CDR2 are MNHEY and SVGAGI. DNA of the CDR3: TGTGCCAGCAGCCGGACAGGGAGGACCGAAGCTTTCTTT. Amino acids: CASSRTGRTEAFF.

The sample holds many counts of this clonotype. V gene TRBV4-3 combines with J gene TRBJ2-7; D remains ambiguous. The CDR3 contains 14 residues. CDR1 LGHNA and CDR2 YSLEER come from the germline V gene. V shed 2 bases and J shed 2 bases, with 10 bases lying between them. The CDR3, as DNA: TGCGCCAGCAGCCAAACACAACTTGCCTACGAGCAGTACTTC. This codes for CASSQTQLAYEQYF.

Regarding this clonotype: With a much larger clone just one base away, this may be a read error. CDR3 coding DNA: TGTGCCAGCAGCTTAGAACGAACACGGCACATTCAGTACTTC. This encodes CASSLERTRHIQYF. The J gene is TRBJ2-4, the V gene TRBV7-9, with D unclear. V was cut by 1 base and J by 8 bases, with 12 bases left in between. The CDR3 length is 14 residues. Germline CDR1 SEHNR, CDR2 FQNEAQ (reference sequence).

This clonotype has a count of ten or more. This chain joins TRBV27 and TRBJ2-3; D not resolved. Trimming cost V 8 bases and J 7 bases, with 10 bases left between them. Looked up from germline, CDR1 is MNHEY and CDR2 is SMNVEV (reference sequence). CDR3 length equals 11 residues. The CDR3 nucleotides are TGTGCCAGCGGTAGTGGGTATACGCAGTATTTT. The encoded protein is CASGSGYTQYF.

Ten or more counts support this clonotype. The rearrangement uses TRBV7-9 and TRBJ2-3, with 10 bases that match TRBD2. CDR1 is SEHNR, CDR2 FQNEAQ, per germline (reference sequence). V lost 4 bases and J lost 2; bases outside the gene matches: 9. The CDR3 covers 17 residues. For the CDR3, the DNA is TGTGCCAGCAGCTCCGAGCGGGAGGGCGACTTCACAGATACGCAGTATTTT. This sequence encodes CASSSEREGDFTDTQYF. Drawing the rest from reference TRBV7-9 and TRBJ2-3, the complete variable domain is DTGVSQNPRHKITKRGQNVTFRCDPISEHNRLYWYRQTLGQGPEFLTYFQNEAQLEKSRLLSDRFSAERPKGSFSTLEIQRTEQGDSAMYLCASSSEREGDFTDTQYFGPGTRLTVL.

This clonotype was seen only a few times. The chain uses TRBV6-1 and TRBJ1-2, with TRBD1 matching 9 bases. Germline values: CDR1 MNHNS, CDR2 SASEGT. The CDR3 extends over 15 amino acids. The V gene end was trimmed by 3 bases and the J gene end by 2 bases; junction bases not matched to a gene: 4. CDR3 coding DNA: TGTGCCAGCAGTGAGAGACAGGGGGAGAACTATGGCTACACCTTC. Translation gives CASSERQGENYGYTF.

This clonotype was observed a few times. This chain uses TRBV5-1 with TRBJ1-2, with D possibly TRBD1 on 6 matching bases. Germline CDR1 is SGHRS and CDR2 is YFSETQ. The CDR3 loop spans 14 amino acids. V was trimmed by 4 bases and J by 1 base, leaving 11 bases between them. CDR3 DNA: TGCGCCAGCAGCCCATCACAGGGTAACTATGGCTACACCTTC. Encoded protein: CASSPSQGNYGYTF.

This clonotype was observed at least ten times. The chain recombines TRBV7-2 with TRBJ2-1, with D maybe TRBD2 (6 bases). The CDR3 extends over 16 amino acids. The germline CDR1 and CDR2 sequences are SGHTA and FQGNSA. V lost 3 bases to trimming and J lost 3 bases, with 15 bases between them. CDR3 in amino acids: CASSFGGSGNYNEQFF. CDR3 coding DNA: TGTGCCAGCAGCTTCGGAGGGTCCGGGAACTACAATGAGCAGTTCTTC.

This clonotype was seen ten or more times. V is TRBV7-2 and J is TRBJ2-7, with D hard to call. In germline, CDR1 is SGHTA, CDR2 FQGNSA. The CDR3 loop spans 13 amino acids. V lost 3 bases, J lost 2 bases, and 8 bases lay in between. The CDR3: CASSFVPAYEQYF. CDR3 sequence (DNA): TGTGCCAGCAGCTTCGTTCCGGCCTACGAGCAGTACTTC.

This clonotype was recorded many times. The V call is TRBV9, the J call TRBJ2-1; 7 bases align to TRBD2. V was clipped by 0 bases and J by 8 bases; unmatched bases: 11. In germline, CDR1 is SGDLS, CDR2 YYNGEE. There are 16 residues in the CDR3. The CDR3 region is CASSVGGAGDGDEQFF. The CDR3 bases are TGTGCCAGCAGCGTAGGGGGCGCGGGGGATGGGGATGAGCAGTTCTTC.

This clonotype was seen repeatedly, ten times or more. The chain joins TRBV5-1 to TRBJ2-7; TRBD1 matches at 8 bases. This CDR3 is 16 amino acids long. Germline V lookup: CDR1 SGHRS, CDR2 YFSETQ. The V segment lost 0 bases and the J segment 3 bases; nucleotides outside the gene matches: 8. DNA of the CDR3: TGCGCCAGCAGCTTGGACCGGACAGGGAATCTCTACGAGCAGTACTTC. Amino acid sequence: CASSLDRTGNLYEQYF.

V gene TRBV5-4 combines with J gene TRBJ1-3; D is uncertain. Trimming cost V 4 bases and J 1 base, with 15 bases left between them. The CDR3 has 16 amino acids. Looked up from germline, CDR1 is SGHNT and CDR2 is YYREEE (reference sequence). The CDR3 bases are TGTGCCAGCAGCCCGCACCGGGGTGAATCTGGAAACACCATATATTTT. Translated: CASSPHRGESGNTIYF.

Many counts were recorded for this clonotype. The rearrangement links TRBV7-8 to TRBJ1-2; D is possibly TRBD1 (5 bases). CDR3 length: 15 amino acids. The V end lost 3 bases, the J end lost 1 base, and 12 bases lay between the germline ends. The germline gives CDR1 SGHVS, CDR2 FQNEAQ. CDR3 protein: CASSFQTEVNYGYTF. CDR3 nucleotide sequence: TGTGCCAGCAGCTTTCAGACAGAAGTTAACTATGGCTACACCTTC.

The chain combines TRBV7-8 with TRBJ1-1; the D is unclear. Trimming cost V 3 bases and J 6 bases, with 11 bases left between them. Germline V gene lookup returns CDR1 SGHVS and CDR2 FQNEAQ. This CDR3 has 13 amino acids. The CDR3 loop is CASSLQGDAEAFF. The DNA of the CDR3 is TGTGCCAGCAGCTTGCAAGGCGATGCTGAAGCTTTCTTT.

The chain has TRBV15 and TRBJ2-5, with a weak D call TRBD2 (6 bases). The germline CDR1 and CDR2 sequences are LNHNV and YYDKDF (reference sequence). V was cut by 2 bases and J by 5 bases, with 18 bases left in between. CDR3 length: 16 amino acids. CDR3 in amino acids: CATSRLEGRGRETQYF. The DNA for the CDR3 is TGTGCCACCAGCAGATTAGAAGGGCGGGGCCGGGAGACCCAGTACTTC.